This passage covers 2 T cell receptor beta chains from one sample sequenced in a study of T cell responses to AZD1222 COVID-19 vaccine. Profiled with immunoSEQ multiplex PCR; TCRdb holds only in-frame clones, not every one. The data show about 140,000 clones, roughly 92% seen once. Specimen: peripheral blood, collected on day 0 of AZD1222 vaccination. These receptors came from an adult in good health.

The CDR3 coding sequence is TGTGCCAGCAGCTTGGGGGCAGGGCCTTACGAGCAGTACTTC. This codes for CASSLGAGPYEQYF. The V gene is TRBV5-4, the J gene TRBJ2-7, with D maybe TRBD1 (5 bases). The germline CDR1 and CDR2 sequences are SGHNT and YYREEE (reference sequence). V was cut by 0 bases and J by 4 bases, with 11 bases left in between. This CDR3 spans 14 amino acids.

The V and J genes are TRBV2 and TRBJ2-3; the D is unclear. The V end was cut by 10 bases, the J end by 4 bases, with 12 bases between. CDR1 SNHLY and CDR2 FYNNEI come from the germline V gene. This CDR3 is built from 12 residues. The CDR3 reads CATPSFPDTQYF. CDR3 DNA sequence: TGTGCCACCCCTTCGTTTCCAGATACGCAGTATTTT.